The 9 T cell receptor beta chains given below trace back to one sample, sequenced in a study of shared clonotypes between healthy human individuals (dated by TCRdb to 2018 to 2021). CD8 naive samples were CD45RO-negative cells positively selected for CCR7, giving a CD45RA+CCR7+ population that excluded TemRA cells. The library was made by the immunoSEQ multiplex PCR assay. Entries here come from immuneACCESS through TCRdb and include only in-frame sequences with V and J called. Some clones fail to appear in such tables; in the studies checked, an unresolved V gene covers under half of the shortfall, and the cause of the remainder is unknown. The sample table records millions of clones; 85% to 95% of these occur just once. About 1.1% of the sample goes to the ten largest clones. Sequenced material: naive CD8+ T cells sorted from blood. Sample cell subset or site, as interpreted from the label and publication: CD45RA+CCR7+. These receptors came from a man younger than 30 in good health.

CDR3 nucleotides: TGCAGCGTTGAAGAATGGGCGGGAGTCACCGGGGAGCTGTTTTTT. Translated: CSVEEWAGVTGELFF. The chain recombines TRBV29-1 with TRBJ2-2, with 7 bases lining up with TRBD2. The CDR3 runs to 15 residues. J lost 4 bases, V lost 0 bases, and 5 bases had no gene match. Germline-derived CDR1 and CDR2 are SQVTM and ANQGSEA.

The rearrangement links TRBV7-9 to TRBJ2-3; 13 bases line up with TRBD2. This CDR3 has 17 amino acids. V lost 5 bases to trimming and J lost 1 base; unmatched junction nucleotides: 6. Germline assignment: CDR1 SEHNR and CDR2 FQNEAQ (reference sequence). The CDR3 reads CASSPRGTSGGTDTQYF. The CDR3 coding sequence is TGTGCCAGCAGCCCACGAGGGACTAGCGGGGGCACAGATACGCAGTATTTT.

V gene TRBV4-3 combines with J gene TRBJ1-1; D uncertain. The germline V and J ends were trimmed by 4 bases and 6 bases, with 9 bases remaining between them. Looked up from germline, CDR1 is LGHNA and CDR2 is YSLEER. The CDR3 extends over 12 amino acids. CDR3 in amino acids: CASSRQGSEAFF. CDR3 bases: TGCGCCAGCAGCCGACAAGGCTCTGAAGCTTTCTTT.

A note on this clone: Other nucleotide sequences in the sample specify the same CDR3. The rearrangement uses TRBV7-2 and TRBJ2-1; D is ambiguous. The V gene lost 1 base and the J gene lost 6 bases, with 4 bases spanning the gap. Germline CDR1 SGHTA, CDR2 FQGNSA. The CDR3 loop spans 12 amino acids. DNA for the CDR3: TGTGCCAGCAGCTTAGAGGGCAATGAGCAGTTCTTC. This encodes CASSLEGNEQFF.

The rearrangement joins TRBV14 to TRBJ2-5; 8 bases match TRBD2. The CDR3 consists of 17 residues. The V segment lost 1 base and the J segment 5 bases; nucleotides outside the gene matches: 12. Germline lookup yields CDR1 SGHDN and CDR2 FVKESK. The CDR3 loop reads CASSQARREDFRETQYF. The DNA for the CDR3 is TGTGCCAGCAGCCAAGCTCGGCGGGAGGATTTTAGGGAGACCCAGTACTTC.

The V call is TRBV2, the J call TRBJ2-7; TRBD2 matches at 8 bases. Germline V gene data show CDR1 as SNHLY and CDR2 as FYNNEI. V lost 0 bases, J lost 3 bases, and 10 bases stayed unmatched. This CDR3 is 17 amino acids long. The chain's CDR3 is CASSEALGGEHGYEQYF. For the CDR3, the DNA is TGTGCCAGCAGTGAAGCGCTCGGGGGGGAACACGGCTACGAGCAGTACTTC.

This chain joins TRBV7-8 and TRBJ1-5, with 7 bases lining up with TRBD1. Germline V gives CDR1 SGHVS, CDR2 FQNEAQ. Trimming cost V 0 bases and J 6 bases; bases outside gene matches: 5. CDR3 size: 15 residues. The CDR3 sequence: CASSLAGQGGQPQHF. In DNA, the CDR3 is TGTGCCAGCAGCTTAGCGGGGCAGGGGGGTCAGCCCCAGCATTTT.

This chain joins TRBV9 and TRBJ2-1, with a tentative D call TRBD2 (5 bases). Trimming stripped 0 bases from V and 6 bases from J, with 13 bases between. The CDR3 sequence is 15 residues long. Per germline, CDR1 SGDLS and CDR2 YYNGEE. This chain's CDR3 is CASSVGISDSNEQFF. The CDR3 DNA follows: TGTGCCAGCAGCGTAGGCATTAGCGACTCCAATGAGCAGTTCTTC.

CDR3 residues: CASSLDRGPETQYF. The DNA of the CDR3 is TGTGCCAGCAGCTTGGATCGGGGTCCGGAGACCCAGTACTTC. V is TRBV5-4 and J is TRBJ2-5, with D possibly matching TRBD2 (5 bases). Trimming pared 0 bases from V and 5 bases from J, leaving 11 bases between. The CDR3 extends over 14 amino acids. From germline, CDR1 is SGHNT and CDR2 YYREEE (reference sequence).